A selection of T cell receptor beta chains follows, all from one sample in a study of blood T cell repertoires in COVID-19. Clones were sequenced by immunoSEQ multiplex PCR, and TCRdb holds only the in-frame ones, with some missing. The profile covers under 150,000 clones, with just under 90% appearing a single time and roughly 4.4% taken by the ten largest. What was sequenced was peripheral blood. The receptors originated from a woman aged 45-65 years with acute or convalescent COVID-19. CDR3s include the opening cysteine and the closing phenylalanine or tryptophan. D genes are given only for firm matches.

cdr3_aa: CASSSYRNYEQYF; v_call: TRBV13; d_call: -
cdr3_aa: CASSPLGSSTGELFF; v_call: TRBV7-8; d_call: -
cdr3_aa: CASSYHPGLAGRRDTQYF; v_call: TRBV6-2/TRBV6-3; d_call: TRBD2
cdr3_aa: CASKIGQGTNTGELFF; v_call: TRBV19; d_call: TRBD1
cdr3_aa: CASSPEEGDEETQYF; v_call: TRBV21-1; d_call: -
cdr3_aa: CASSFDRIYGYTF; v_call: TRBV28; d_call: -
cdr3_aa: CASSIVGDRAYNEQFF; v_call: TRBV19; d_call: TRBD1
cdr3_aa: CATSDYNPFLRIRPQYEQYF; v_call: TRBV24-1; d_call: -
cdr3_aa: CASSYWSSQGVGELFF; v_call: TRBV6-5; d_call: TRBD1
cdr3_aa: CASSQDRSSGTYEQYF; v_call: TRBV4-3; d_call: TRBD2
cdr3_aa: CASSQESGFSNQPQHF; v_call: TRBV4-3; d_call: -
cdr3_aa: CASSQGRIGRGLQETQYF; v_call: TRBV3-1/TRBV3-2; d_call: -
cdr3_aa: CASSLIGRAGVSNQPQHF; v_call: TRBV7-9; d_call: -
cdr3_aa: CASSFLSQPQHF; v_call: TRBV5-1; d_call: -
cdr3_aa: CASGRGAGELFF; v_call: TRBV6-5; d_call: -
cdr3_aa: CATSDPRRVGEQYF; v_call: TRBV24-1; d_call: -
cdr3_aa: CASSLVSNYEQYF; v_call: TRBV5-1; d_call: -
cdr3_aa: CASSFGTGQFF; v_call: TRBV5-6; d_call: -
cdr3_aa: CASSEVGLAVETQYF; v_call: TRBV2; d_call: TRBD2
cdr3_aa: CAIRQGSYTEAFF; v_call: TRBV10-3; d_call: TRBD1
cdr3_aa: CASSVGRVTEAFF; v_call: TRBV10-2; d_call: -
cdr3_aa: CASRSPVQVNTEAFF; v_call: TRBV5-1; d_call: -
cdr3_aa: CASSEWQGGGNQPQHF; v_call: TRBV2; d_call: -
cdr3_aa: CASSVQTSGRPLEQYF; v_call: TRBV28; d_call: TRBD2
cdr3_aa: CASSPAGQGALYEQYF; v_call: TRBV4-1; d_call: TRBD1
cdr3_aa: CASSQGTTYRERHGYTF; v_call: TRBV3-1/TRBV3-2; d_call: -
cdr3_aa: CASSTQGYNGYTF; v_call: TRBV7-9; d_call: TRBD1
cdr3_aa: CASRLGASNQPQHF; v_call: TRBV7-8; d_call: -
cdr3_aa: CACQGQFNQPQHF; v_call: TRBV30; d_call: TRBD1
cdr3_aa: CAWNRDGTEAFF; v_call: TRBV30; d_call: -
cdr3_aa: CASSPPTWDSYEQYF; v_call: TRBV18; d_call: TRBD1
cdr3_aa: CASSYSASNNEQFF; v_call: TRBV6-5; d_call: -
cdr3_aa: CASSSGEQYF; v_call: TRBV10-2; d_call: -
cdr3_aa: CATSRDTGYNQPQHF; v_call: TRBV15; d_call: -
cdr3_aa: CASVSRGLDFDEQFF; v_call: TRBV2; d_call: -
cdr3_aa: CASSPRSAGGQNEQFF; v_call: TRBV3-1/TRBV3-2; d_call: TRBD2
cdr3_aa: CASSRGSNQPQHF; v_call: TRBV6-5; d_call: -
cdr3_aa: CASSFMNTEAFF; v_call: TRBV5-4; d_call: -
cdr3_aa: CASSPRPDRDYGYTF; v_call: TRBV7-2; d_call: TRBD1
cdr3_aa: CAWRNQGIYEQYF; v_call: TRBV30; d_call: -
cdr3_aa: CASSYSGDRANTIYF; v_call: TRBV6-5; d_call: TRBD1
cdr3_aa: CARIPNRDGYTF; v_call: TRBV2; d_call: -
cdr3_aa: CASSLGSAGSTEAFF; v_call: TRBV28; d_call: -
cdr3_aa: CASRSTQPQHF; v_call: TRBV2; d_call: -
cdr3_aa: CASRPSGGLREKLFF; v_call: TRBV6-5; d_call: TRBD1
cdr3_aa: CASSYGSGGQGFVNEKLFF; v_call: TRBV19; d_call: -
cdr3_aa: CATSRGGQGALGTEAFF; v_call: TRBV15; d_call: TRBD1
cdr3_aa: CASSPLLALSSYNEQFF; v_call: TRBV27; d_call: -
cdr3_aa: CASQLGGGELFF; v_call: TRBV28; d_call: -
cdr3_aa: CASNLAVWKNNSPLHF; v_call: TRBV7-8; d_call: -